This T cell receptor beta chain was sequenced during a study of blood T cell repertoires in COVID-19 (dated by TCRdb to about 2020). In terms of the full investigation: Samples covering the acute and convalescent phases of COVID-19 were provided by collaborators in the United States, Italy and Spain. Subjects who had been exposed to COVID-19, were actively infected with it, or had recovered from it provided the deeply sampled blood TCRbeta repertoires that made up the dataset. The prospective study material was composed of cDNA or gDNA derived from T cells, B-cell-depleted T cells, or PBMCs. A freely available public database, intended as a resource for researchers studying the immune response to SARS-CoV-2, is where the repertoires were released. Where available, HLA class I and class II types were taken from metadata supplied by the sample provider and were not determined by assay-based typing. The samples were drawn from the first 160 participants of the ongoing ImmuneRACE study and from 1,200 or so subjects provided by 6 global collaborators. The sample metadata nearly always contained a de-identified subject ID, COVID-19 status, age in years and sex. The study at large found these results: The amount of clinical and demographic metadata varied by source and participant and was provided uncurated.

TCRbeta CDR3 regions were amplified from genomic DNA using the immunoSEQ Assay, a bias-controlled multiplex PCR. As for the original processing: The number of nucleated cells in each sample was estimated by amplification of reference gene primers within the assay. To quantify the absolute abundance of each unique TCRbeta CDR3 rearrangement, sequence reads were collapsed and filtered. For each sample, productive Simpson clonality was calculated as the square root of Simpson's diversity index over productive rearrangements. The table was pulled from immuneACCESS by TCRdb, which kept in-frame rearrangements only. Such tables lose some clones; where checked, under half of the loss comes from unresolved V genes, and the rest has no known cause. V, J and clone size are those of that table, while D and trimming were read from the DNA. For this sample there are 55,000 to 70,000 clones; over 80% appear just once. Of the sample, around 3.7% is held by the ten largest clones.

Collaborating institutions collected whole blood in K2EDTA tubes following their own protocols. Collaborator samples were shipped for TCRbeta analysis as frozen whole blood, isolated PBMCs, or DNA extracted from either sample type. Turning to this clone: Its antigen specificity is not known. No base quality values were provided; no much bigger clone lies one nucleotide off.

V loses 2 bases of germline sequence and J loses 2 bases, and the interval between the two ends is 9 bases. Measured from the cysteine to the phenylalanine, the CDR3 is 14 residues long. Of the read, only the CDR3 DNA is kept; its 42 bases are in frame from base 1. CDR1 and CDR2 (SGHTA, FQGTGA) derive from the germline V gene. The chain is made from TRBV7-3 and TRBJ2-5; TRBD2 could be the D gene, as 5 bases match. The sequencing sample was made of peripheral blood. The sequence derives from an elderly woman with acute or convalescent COVID-19. The nucleotide sequence is given as TGTGCCAGCAGCTTAGGAGGCAGTCAAGAGACCCAGTACTTC. Its translation is CASSLGGSQETQYF.